The 31 T cell receptor beta chains reported below all come from one sample, sequenced in a study of long-term antiretroviral therapy in people with HIV. immunoSEQ v3.0 was run at survey level. Method: immunoSEQ multiplex PCR; TCRdb's copy keeps in-frame clones and lacks some. The repertoire consists of under 30,000 clones, with 81% occurring once and the leading ten covering about 5%. Sequencing used unsorted PBMCs, obtained 4.4 years after starting antiretroviral therapy. Receptors were obtained from a man aged 30 to 45 with HIV.

The V call is TRBV9, the J call TRBJ2-1, with D perhaps matching TRBD2 (5 bases). This CDR3 is 14 amino acids long. Trimming removed 6 bases from V and 7 bases from J, with 17 bases in between. Germline V lookup: CDR1 SGDLS, CDR2 YYNGEE. This chain's CDR3 is CASTLHWSGNEQFF. The CDR3 nucleotides read TGTGCCAGCACCCTACACTGGTCGGGAAATGAGCAGTTCTTC.

This chain links TRBV13 with TRBJ2-3, with 9 positions matching TRBD2. The CDR3 length is 14 residues. V lost 5 bases to trimming and J lost 3 bases; unmatched junction nucleotides: 3. Germline V gene lookup returns CDR1 PRHDT and CDR2 FYEKMQ (reference sequence). This CDR3 is CASSLGLATDTQYF. CDR3 bases: TGTGCCAGCAGCCTGGGACTAGCAACAGATACGCAGTATTTT.

The genes are TRBV6-5 and TRBJ1-1; the D gene is possibly TRBD1 (5 bases). Germline values: CDR1 MNHEY, CDR2 SVGAGI. CDR3 length equals 14 residues. With 7 bases removed from V and 2 bases from J, the gap between germline ends came to 14 bases. For the CDR3, the DNA is TGTGCCAGCACCTCCCGGGGCCACAACACTGAAGCTTTCTTT. Translating gives CASTSRGHNTEAFF.

The rearrangement links TRBV9 to TRBJ2-7, with TRBD1 as a possible D gene (6 bases). CDR3 length equals 13 residues. The V end was cut by 3 bases, the J end by 0 bases, with 7 bases between. The germline V gene encodes CDR1 SGDLS and CDR2 YYNGEE. The DNA of the CDR3 is TGTGCCAGCAGCGGGGACAACTCCTACGAGCAGTACTTC. Translated: CASSGDNSYEQYF.

The chain uses TRBV20-1 and TRBJ1-1, with TRBD1 identical over 7 bases. Trimming at V came to 2 bases and at J to 11 bases, leaving 5 bases not matched to a gene. Germline V gene data show CDR1 as DFQATT and CDR2 as SNEGSKA (reference sequence). The CDR3 contains 11 residues. The CDR3 region is CSARLDRDAFF. The CDR3 DNA sequence: TGCAGTGCTAGATTAGACAGGGACGCTTTCTTT.

The V and J genes are TRBV28 and TRBJ2-7; TRBD2 aligns across 8 bases. The germline gives CDR1 MDHEN, CDR2 SYDVKM. V lost 6 bases and J lost 1; bases outside the gene matches: 8. The CDR3 sequence is 15 residues long. The CDR3 nucleotides are TGTGCCAGCAGCCGGGGGGGGCGTTCTTCCTACGAGCAGTACTTC. This gives the protein CASSRGGRSSYEQYF.

The chain employs TRBV18 and TRBJ1-1; D gene unclear. Per germline, CDR1 KGHSH and CDR2 LQKENI. The V and J ends lost 2 bases and 0 bases respectively, with 10 bases between them. The CDR3 consists of 15 residues. CDR3 region: CASSPIEGVNTEAFF. CDR3 DNA: TGTGCCAGCTCACCAATTGAGGGCGTGAACACTGAAGCTTTCTTT.

V and J are TRBV5-6 and TRBJ1-1, with D maybe TRBD1 (5 bases). Germline loops: CDR1 SGHDT, CDR2 YYEEEE. There are 15 residues in the CDR3. The V and J ends lost 4 bases and 11 bases respectively, with 24 bases between them. CDR3 protein: CASSEGGRALGDAFF. The CDR3 coding sequence is TGTGCCAGCAGCGAGGGAGGCAGGGCGCTCGGGGATGCTTTCTTT. The entire variable domain, with the rest obtained from reference TRBV5-6 and TRBJ1-1, is as follows: DAGVTQSPTHLIKTRGQQVTLRCSPKSGHDTVSWYQQALGQGPQFIFQYYEEEERQRGNFPDRFSGHQFPNYSSELNVNALLLGDSALYLCASSEGGRALGDAFFGQGTRLTVV.

The V gene is TRBV19, the J gene TRBJ2-7, with TRBD1 matching over 8 bases. Germline CDR1 LNHDA, CDR2 SQIVND (reference sequence). The CDR3 covers 14 residues. V dropped 5 bases and J dropped 2; count of bases not matched to a gene: 5. The CDR3 sequence is CASSAGQGTYEQYF. The CDR3 DNA is TGTGCCAGTAGTGCAGGACAGGGAACCTACGAGCAGTACTTC.

This clone came up a few times. DNA of the CDR3: TGTGCCAGCTCACTAGGGACAGTTCATGCCAACTATGGCTACACCTTC. Protein: CASSLGTVHANYGYTF. The V call is TRBV18, the J call TRBJ1-2, with 7 bases aligning to TRBD1. Germline V CDR1 and CDR2: KGHSH, LQKENI. There are 16 residues in the CDR3. The J segment lost 2 bases and the V segment lost 4 bases, leaving 10 bases of the junction unmatched. Supplemented by reference TRBV18 and TRBJ1-2, the full variable domain reads NAGVMQNPRHLVRRRGQEARLRCSPMKGHSHVYWYRQLPEEGLKFMVYLQKENIIDESGMPKERFSAEFPKEGPSILRIQQVVRGDSAAYFCASSLGTVHANYGYTFGSGTRLTVV.

The chain is built from TRBV5-4 and TRBJ2-3; the match to TRBD2 covers 10 bases. The CDR3 extends over 16 amino acids. The germline CDR1 and CDR2 sequences are SGHNT and YYREEE (reference sequence). V lost 4 bases, J lost 5 bases, and 10 bases stayed unmatched. CDR3 sequence (DNA): TGTGCCAGCAGCAGGAGCGGGAGGGCCGCTCAAGATACGCAGTATTTT. Protein: CASSRSGRAAQDTQYF.

This clone showed up just a few times. The chain uses TRBV7-3 and TRBJ1-5; D not certain. Per germline, CDR1 SGHTA and CDR2 FQGTGA. The V gene lost 2 bases and the J gene lost 6 bases, with 8 bases spanning the gap. CDR3 size: 13 residues. The CDR3 sequence: CASSLGPGQPQHF. In DNA form, the CDR3 reads TGTGCCAGCAGCTTAGGGCCAGGTCAGCCCCAGCATTTT.

This clone was seen a few times. The V call is TRBV19, the J call TRBJ1-2; D not resolved. Germline CDR1 is LNHDA and CDR2 is SQIVND (reference sequence). Between the trimmed V and J ends, which lost 0 bases and 4 bases, there was a span of 12 bases. This CDR3 comprises 15 residues. The CDR3 spells CASSIDRAAPYGYTF. The CDR3 nucleotides are TGTGCCAGTAGTATAGATCGCGCCGCTCCCTATGGCTACACCTTC.

J is TRBJ1-5 and V is TRBV5-6; 8 bases agree with TRBD1. Germline values: CDR1 SGHDT, CDR2 YYEEEE. Trimming removed 1 base from V and 4 bases from J; junction bases left unmatched: 4. This CDR3 spans 15 amino acids. CDR3 sequence reads: CASSLLRTGNQPQHF. CDR3 DNA: TGTGCCAGCAGCTTGCTAAGGACAGGGAATCAGCCCCAGCATTTT.

This clone was found once. J is TRBJ1-4 and V is TRBV11-1; the D gene is possibly TRBD1 (5 bases). The CDR3 contains 15 residues. The V end lost 4 bases, the J end lost 8 bases, and 17 bases lay between the germline ends. CDR1 is SGHAT and CDR2 is FQDESV in the germline V gene (reference sequence). As DNA, the CDR3 is TGTGCCAGCAGCTGGGGCGACAGAGTTGGGGAAAAACTGTTTTTT. Residues: CASSWGDRVGEKLFF. The variable domain in full, with the rest retrieved from reference TRBV11-1 and TRBJ1-4, is EAEVAQSPRYKITEKSQAVAFWCDPISGHATLYWYRQILGQGPELLVQFQDESVVDDSQLPKDRFSAERLKGVDSTLKIQPAELGDSAMYLCASSWGDRVGEKLFFGSGTQLSVL.

The V call is TRBV7-9, the J call TRBJ2-7, with 11 bases matching TRBD2. This CDR3 has 15 amino acids. Germline assignment: CDR1 SEHNR and CDR2 FQNEAQ (reference sequence). The ends lost 2 bases at V and 4 bases at J; junction bases unmatched: 4. The CDR3 loop reads CASSLSSGRSYEQYF. As DNA, the CDR3 is TGTGCCAGCAGCTTATCTAGCGGGAGGTCTTACGAGCAGTACTTC.

The rearrangement uses TRBV7-6 and TRBJ1-4; D unclear. Germline V gene sequence: CDR1 SGHVS, CDR2 FNYEAQ. Trimming removed 1 base from V and 6 bases from J, with 12 bases in between. The CDR3 covers 15 residues. CDR3 in amino acids: CASSLGGSGDEKLFF. In DNA, the CDR3 is TGTGCCAGCAGCTTAGGGGGATCCGGGGATGAAAAACTGTTTTTT.

This clone appeared a single time. The rearrangement joins TRBV13 to TRBJ2-7, with D possibly being TRBD1 (5 bases). This CDR3 comprises 17 residues. Looked up from germline, CDR1 is PRHDT and CDR2 is FYEKMQ (reference sequence). Deletions cut 0 bases from V and 5 bases from J, with 20 bases between. The CDR3 region is CASSLGRLRVGPHEQYF. The CDR3 nucleotides read TGTGCCAGCAGCTTAGGTAGACTCAGGGTAGGGCCCCACGAGCAGTACTTC.

This rearrangement joins TRBV10-3 to TRBJ1-1, with 9 bases identical to TRBD1. CDR3 length: 15 residues. V lost 4 bases and J lost 0; bases outside the gene matches: 3. The germline V gene encodes CDR1 ENHRY and CDR2 SYGVKD. The CDR3 region is CAISGDRAMNTEAFF. CDR3 DNA sequence: TGTGCCATCAGTGGGGACAGGGCTATGAACACTGAAGCTTTCTTT.

This chain joins TRBV7-9 and TRBJ1-1; D is unclear. The V gene's germline CDR1 is SEHNR and CDR2 FQNEAQ (reference sequence). CDR3 length equals 13 residues. V lost 2 bases and J 1 base, leaving 5 bases between the germline ends. The CDR3 nucleotides read TGTGCCAGCAGCTTATTGGGGAACACTGAAGCTTTCTTT. Translation: CASSLLGNTEAFF.

The rearrangement links TRBV29-1 to TRBJ2-3; D call uncertain. Germline V gene data show CDR1 as SQVTM and CDR2 as ANQGSEA. CDR3 length equals 10 residues. V was clipped by 5 bases and J by 6 bases, with 6 bases between them. CDR3 region: CSVRKDTQYF. The DNA of the CDR3 is TGCAGCGTTCGCAAGGATACGCAGTATTTT.

The table lists this clone with a few counts. The chain is built from TRBV9 and TRBJ1-6; D uncertain. In germline, CDR1 is SGDLS, CDR2 YYNGEE. V lost 4 bases and J 3 bases, leaving 5 bases between the germline ends. This CDR3 comprises 13 residues. The CDR3 loop reads CASSMSYNSPLHF. In DNA, the CDR3 is TGTGCCAGCAGCATGAGCTATAATTCACCCCTCCACTTT.

V gene TRBV11-2 combines with J gene TRBJ2-7; D unclear. V gave up 5 bases and J gave up 7 bases, with 27 bases separating them. The germline V gene encodes CDR1 SGHAT and CDR2 FQNNGV. The CDR3 consists of 17 residues. The CDR3 spells CASSPSRSRTVFREQYF. Written as DNA, the CDR3 is TGTGCCAGCAGCCCTAGTAGGAGTCGGACGGTGTTTCGGGAGCAGTACTTC.

For the CDR3, the DNA is TGCGCCAGCAGTGAACGGGCCGGGGGCCCTTACAATGAGCAGTTCTTC. Its translation: CASSERAGGPYNEQFF. V is TRBV10-2 and J is TRBJ2-1; D could derive from TRBD1 or TRBD2 (6 bases each). This CDR3 comprises 16 residues. Trimming took 3 bases from V and 4 from J, leaving 16 bases between them. In germline, CDR1 is WSHSY, CDR2 SAAADI.

This clone was seen more than once but under ten times. This chain connects TRBV9 to TRBJ2-1; TRBD2 matches at 7 bases. Germline CDR1 reads SGDLS; CDR2 reads YYNGEE. V shed 0 bases and J 2 bases; nucleotides not matched to a gene: 11. There are 18 residues in the CDR3. The CDR3 here is CASSVARASGRTYNEQFF. CDR3 nucleotide sequence: TGTGCCAGCAGCGTAGCTCGGGCTAGCGGCCGGACCTACAATGAGCAGTTCTTC.

The V gene is TRBV7-6, the J gene TRBJ1-3; possible D gene TRBD1, 6 bases. This CDR3 contains 17 residues. The germline CDR1 and CDR2 sequences are SGHVS and FNYEAQ. The V and J ends lost 0 bases and 0 bases respectively, with 12 bases between them. The CDR3 loop reads CASSLARTAASGNTIYF. CDR3 coding DNA: TGTGCCAGCAGCTTAGCCCGGACAGCTGCCTCTGGAAACACCATATATTTT.

The genes are TRBV19 and TRBJ1-1, with D perhaps matching TRBD1 (5 bases). The CDR3 is made up of 14 amino acids. The V gene's germline CDR1 is LNHDA and CDR2 SQIVND (reference sequence). With 8 bases removed from V and 3 bases from J, the gap between germline ends came to 16 bases. The CDR3 is CASRTGTLDTEAFF. CDR3 in DNA: TGTGCCAGTCGGACCGGGACGCTAGACACTGAAGCTTTCTTT.

This chain uses TRBV27 with TRBJ2-1, with D tentatively TRBD1 (5 bases). This CDR3 has 16 residues. V dropped 7 bases and J dropped 4 bases, with 20 bases sitting between them. Germline V lookup: CDR1 MNHEY, CDR2 SMNVEV (reference sequence). This CDR3 is CASISRVPSLYNEQFF. CDR3 coding DNA: TGTGCCAGCATTTCCAGGGTCCCCTCTCTATACAATGAGCAGTTCTTC.

The V gene is TRBV5-5, the J gene TRBJ1-1, with 10 bases fitting TRBD1. The junction had 6 bases not matched to a gene; V was cut back by 7 bases and J by 3 bases. CDR1 is SGHKS, CDR2 YYEKEE, per germline (reference sequence). This CDR3 has 14 residues. The CDR3 bases are TGTGCCAGCGGATTCGGGACAGGGGACACTGAAGCTTTCTTT. Protein sequence: CASGFGTGDTEAFF.

V gene TRBV4-3 combines with J gene TRBJ2-7, with D possibly being TRBD1 or TRBD2 (5 bases each). The CDR3 is made up of 16 amino acids. V lost 0 bases and J lost 2, with 14 bases in between. Germline V gene lookup returns CDR1 LGHNA and CDR2 YSLEER. CDR3 sequence reads: CASSQDLGATPYEQYF. CDR3 nucleotide sequence: TGCGCCAGCAGCCAAGATCTCGGGGCCACTCCCTACGAGCAGTACTTC.

This chain uses TRBV7-2 with TRBJ2-1; 14 nucleotides align to TRBD2. From germline, CDR1 is SGHTA and CDR2 FQGNSA. The CDR3 has 16 residues. Losses at the gene ends were 4 bases for V and 4 bases for J; bases not matched to a gene: 3. The CDR3, as DNA: TGTGCCAGCAGCTGGGGACTAGCGGGAGTTTACAATGAGCAGTTCTTC. Its protein product is CASSWGLAGVYNEQFF. Full variable domain (outside the CDR3, taken from reference TRBV7-2 and TRBJ2-1): GAGVSQSPSNKVTEKGKDVELRCDPISGHTALYWYRQSLGQGLEFLIYFQGNSAPDKSGLPSDRFSAERTGGSVSTLTIQRTQQEDSAVYLCASSWGLAGVYNEQFFGPGTRLTVL.